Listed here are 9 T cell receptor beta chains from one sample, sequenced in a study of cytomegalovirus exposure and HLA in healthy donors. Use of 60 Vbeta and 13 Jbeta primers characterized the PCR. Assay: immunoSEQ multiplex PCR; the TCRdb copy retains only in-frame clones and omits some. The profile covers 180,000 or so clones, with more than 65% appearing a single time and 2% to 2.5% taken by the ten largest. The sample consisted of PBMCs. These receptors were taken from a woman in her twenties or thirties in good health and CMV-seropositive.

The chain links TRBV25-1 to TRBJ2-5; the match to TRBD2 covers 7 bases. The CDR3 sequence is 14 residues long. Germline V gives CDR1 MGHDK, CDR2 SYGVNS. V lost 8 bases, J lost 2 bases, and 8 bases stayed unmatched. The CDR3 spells CASGRASGQETQYF. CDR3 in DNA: TGTGCCAGCGGGCGGGCTAGCGGACAAGAGACCCAGTACTTC.

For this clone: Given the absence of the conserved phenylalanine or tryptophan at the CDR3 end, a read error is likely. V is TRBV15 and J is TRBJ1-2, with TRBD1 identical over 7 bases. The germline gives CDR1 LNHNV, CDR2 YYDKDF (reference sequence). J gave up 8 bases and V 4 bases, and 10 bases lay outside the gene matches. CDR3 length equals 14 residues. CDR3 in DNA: TGTGCCACCAGCACCAGAGTGACAGGGTCCGGCTACACCCTC. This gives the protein CATSTRVTGSGYTL.

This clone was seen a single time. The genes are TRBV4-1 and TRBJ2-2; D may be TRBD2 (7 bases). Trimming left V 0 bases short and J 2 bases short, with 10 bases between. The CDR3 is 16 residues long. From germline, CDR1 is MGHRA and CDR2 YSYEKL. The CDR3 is CASSQEGGQNTGELFF. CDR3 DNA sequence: TGCGCCAGCAGCCAAGAGGGGGGGCAAAACACCGGGGAGCTGTTTTTT.

Here the CDR3 reads CASTPTTAAGNYGYTF. CDR3 in DNA: TGTGCCAGCACCCCGACTACGGCGGCTGGGAACTATGGCTACACCTTC. This sequence joins TRBV7-2 and TRBJ1-2; no definite D call. Trimming left V 7 bases short and J 2 bases short, with 20 bases between. This CDR3 spans 16 amino acids. Germline loops: CDR1 SGHTA, CDR2 FQGNSA.

The chain's CDR3 is CASSVSGYEQYF. CDR3 DNA sequence: TGTGCCAGCAGCGTTTCGGGCTACGAGCAGTACTTC. This chain uses TRBV9 with TRBJ2-7; D gene uncertain. V lost 2 bases, J lost 3 bases, and 6 bases lay in between. From germline, CDR1 is SGDLS and CDR2 YYNGEE. CDR3 length: 12 amino acids.

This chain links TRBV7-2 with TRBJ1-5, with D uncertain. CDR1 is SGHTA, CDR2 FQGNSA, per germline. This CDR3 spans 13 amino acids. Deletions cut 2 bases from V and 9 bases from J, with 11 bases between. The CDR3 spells CASSLSSGPPQHF. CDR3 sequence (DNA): TGTGCCAGCAGCTTATCTTCAGGTCCGCCCCAGCATTTT.

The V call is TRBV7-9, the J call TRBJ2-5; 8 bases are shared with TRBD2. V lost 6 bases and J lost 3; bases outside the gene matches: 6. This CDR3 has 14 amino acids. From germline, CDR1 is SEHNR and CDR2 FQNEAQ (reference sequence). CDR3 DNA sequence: TGTGCCAGCAGTTCACTAGCGGTTAAAGAGACCCAGTACTTC. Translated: CASSSLAVKETQYF.

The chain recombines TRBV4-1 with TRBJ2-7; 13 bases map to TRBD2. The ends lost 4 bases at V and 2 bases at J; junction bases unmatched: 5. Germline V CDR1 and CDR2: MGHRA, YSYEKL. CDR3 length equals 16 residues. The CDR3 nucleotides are TGCGCCAGCAGCCGACTAGCGGGGGGCGGAACCTACGAGCAGTACTTC. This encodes CASSRLAGGGTYEQYF.

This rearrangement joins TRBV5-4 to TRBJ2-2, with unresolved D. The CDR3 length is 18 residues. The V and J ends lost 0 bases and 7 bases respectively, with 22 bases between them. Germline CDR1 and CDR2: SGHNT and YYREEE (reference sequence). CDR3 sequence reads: CASSLAPLDIPSDGELFF. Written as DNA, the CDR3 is TGTGCCAGCAGCTTGGCCCCACTCGACATTCCGTCTGACGGGGAGCTGTTTTTT.